The 3 T cell receptor beta chains below come from one sample, sequenced in a study of shared clonotypes between healthy human individuals. The assay was immunoSEQ multiplex PCR, and TCRdb's table has in-frame clones only and misses some. The profile covers around 720,000 clones, with 55% to 85% appearing a single time and around 1.7% taken by the ten largest. What was sequenced was memory CD4+ T cells sorted from blood. Subset meaning: CD45RA-negative fraction. These receptors were obtained from a woman aged 25 to 39 in good health.

The genes are TRBV28 and TRBJ1-2, with a possible D match to TRBD1 (5 bases). Deletions cut 8 bases from V and 7 bases from J, with 20 bases between. Germline V CDR1 and CDR2: MDHEN, SYDVKM. The CDR3 is 14 residues long. Written as DNA, the CDR3 is TGTGCCAGCCTGGGGGGGTCCAGGGTAGGTGGCTACACCTTC. It is translated as CASLGGSRVGGYTF.

This chain uses TRBV6-5 with TRBJ2-1, with D unclear. Germline CDR1 and CDR2: MNHEY and SVGAGI. The CDR3 consists of 14 residues. Trimming removed 4 bases at V and 7 bases at J, with 14 bases between. CDR3 sequence: CASSFPGPRNEQFF. CDR3 DNA: TGTGCCAGCAGTTTTCCGGGTCCTCGGAATGAGCAGTTCTTC.

In this sample, this clone turned up once. V gene TRBV28 combines with J gene TRBJ1-2, with D hard to call. V dropped 5 bases and J dropped 2 bases, with 12 bases sitting between them. This CDR3 has 14 residues. The germline gives CDR1 MDHEN, CDR2 SYDVKM. The CDR3 spells CASSQQLSNYGYTF. CDR3 coding DNA: TGTGCCAGCAGTCAACAGTTATCCAACTATGGCTACACCTTC.